These T cell receptor beta chains were read from a single sample in a study of blood T cell repertoires in COVID-19. The table came from immunoSEQ multiplex PCR; TCRdb's copy has only in-frame clones and leaves some out. The sample has 650,000 to 800,000 clones; just under 90% are singletons. Sample: peripheral blood. The receptors shown here come from a woman aged 18-29 years with acute or convalescent COVID-19. Both conserved end residues are part of each CDR3. Each record gives: CDR3 length, J gene, D gene, V gene, clone size, CDR3 protein, CDR3 DNA. A D gene is named only where the DNA matches it firmly. Clone size is shown for a subset of rows, as once, few, many or a class of expanded clone.

CDR3 length: 14; J gene: TRBJ2-7; D gene: .; V gene: TRBV18; clone size: .; CDR3 protein: CASSPRQGFYEQYF; CDR3 DNA: TGTGCCAGCTCACCAAGGCAGGGGTTCTACGAGCAGTACTTC
CDR3 length: 15; J gene: TRBJ2-4; D gene: TRBD2; V gene: TRBV7-9; clone size: .; CDR3 protein: CASSLGASGGNIQYF; CDR3 DNA: TGTGCCAGCAGCTTAGGGGCTAGCGGGGGAAACATTCAGTACTTC
CDR3 length: 13; J gene: TRBJ1-2; D gene: TRBD1; V gene: TRBV9; clone size: .; CDR3 protein: CASAGQGNYGYTF; CDR3 DNA: TGTGCCAGCGCGGGACAGGGAAACTATGGCTACACCTTC
CDR3 length: 14; J gene: TRBJ1-1; D gene: .; V gene: TRBV5-1; clone size: .; CDR3 protein: CASSLTGYNTEAFF; CDR3 DNA: TGCGCCAGCAGCTTAACAGGATATAACACTGAAGCTTTCTTT
CDR3 length: 16; J gene: TRBJ2-2; D gene: TRBD2; V gene: TRBV3-1/TRBV3-2; clone size: .; CDR3 protein: CAPSGSGLADTGELFF; CDR3 DNA: TGTGCCCCCTCCGGATCAGGACTAGCGGATACCGGGGAGCTGTTTTTT
CDR3 length: 14; J gene: TRBJ2-7; D gene: .; V gene: TRBV28; clone size: .; CDR3 protein: CASSFQGGSYEQYF; CDR3 DNA: TGTGCCAGCAGTTTTCAAGGGGGATCCTACGAGCAGTACTTC
CDR3 length: 15; J gene: TRBJ1-2; D gene: TRBD1; V gene: TRBV4-3; clone size: once; CDR3 protein: CASSPGTGGNYGYTF; CDR3 DNA: TGCGCCAGCAGCCCGGGGACAGGGGGCAACTATGGCTACACCTTC
CDR3 length: 17; J gene: TRBJ1-2; D gene: TRBD1; V gene: TRBV10-2; clone size: .; CDR3 protein: CASSESAGGSLFYGYTF; CDR3 DNA: TGCGCCAGCAGTGAGTCGGCAGGGGGCTCTTTGTTCTATGGCTACACCTTC
CDR3 length: 11; J gene: TRBJ1-2; D gene: .; V gene: TRBV27; clone size: once; CDR3 protein: CASSSGGGYTF; CDR3 DNA: TGTGCCAGCAGTAGCGGCGGGGGCTACACCTTC
CDR3 length: 14; J gene: TRBJ2-7; D gene: TRBD2; V gene: TRBV6-5; clone size: .; CDR3 protein: CASSFSGTLYEQYF; CDR3 DNA: TGTGCCAGCAGTTTCAGCGGGACGTTGTACGAGCAGTACTTC
CDR3 length: 16; J gene: TRBJ2-2; D gene: TRBD2; V gene: TRBV2; clone size: .; CDR3 protein: CASRGSGGANTGELFF; CDR3 DNA: TGTGCCAGCAGGGGAAGCGGGGGCGCGAACACCGGGGAGCTGTTTTTT
CDR3 length: 14; J gene: TRBJ1-2; D gene: .; V gene: TRBV5-6; clone size: .; CDR3 protein: CASSFRVGNYGYTF; CDR3 DNA: TGTGCCAGCAGCTTTCGTGTCGGGAATTATGGCTACACCTTC
CDR3 length: 13; J gene: TRBJ2-1; D gene: .; V gene: TRBV30; clone size: .; CDR3 protein: CAWSVMGRGEQFF; CDR3 DNA: TGTGCCTGGAGTGTCATGGGTCGGGGGGAGCAGTTCTTC
CDR3 length: 18; J gene: TRBJ2-6; D gene: .; V gene: TRBV23-1; clone size: .; CDR3 protein: CASSQSPTGWSGANVLTF; CDR3 DNA: TGCGCCAGCAGTCAATCACCGACTGGGTGGTCTGGGGCCAACGTCCTGACTTTC
CDR3 length: 16; J gene: TRBJ1-3; D gene: .; V gene: TRBV7-9; clone size: .; CDR3 protein: CASSHLPASSGNTIYF; CDR3 DNA: TGTGCCAGCAGCCACCTTCCCGCTAGCTCTGGAAACACCATATATTTT
CDR3 length: 15; J gene: TRBJ1-1; D gene: TRBD1; V gene: TRBV5-1; clone size: .; CDR3 protein: CASSRTGGKGAEAFF; CDR3 DNA: TGCGCCAGCAGCCGGACAGGGGGCAAGGGGGCTGAAGCTTTCTTT
CDR3 length: 15; J gene: TRBJ2-1; D gene: TRBD2; V gene: TRBV7-2; clone size: .; CDR3 protein: CASSLGSGGVNEQFF; CDR3 DNA: TGTGCCAGCAGCTTAGGGAGCGGGGGGGTGAACGAGCAGTTCTTC
CDR3 length: 11; J gene: TRBJ2-5; D gene: .; V gene: TRBV12-3/TRBV12-4; clone size: once; CDR3 protein: CASLQRGTQYF; CDR3 DNA: TGTGCCAGCCTCCAACGGGGGACCCAGTACTTC
CDR3 length: 14; J gene: TRBJ2-1; D gene: .; V gene: TRBV9; clone size: once; CDR3 protein: CASSVEGRVGEQFF; CDR3 DNA: TGTGCCAGCAGCGTAGAGGGCAGGGTCGGTGAGCAGTTCTTC
CDR3 length: 14; J gene: TRBJ1-5; D gene: .; V gene: TRBV30; clone size: .; CDR3 protein: CAWSSRQAPQPQHF; CDR3 DNA: TGTGCCTGGAGTTCTAGACAGGCGCCTCAGCCCCAGCATTTT
CDR3 length: 13; J gene: TRBJ1-5; D gene: .; V gene: TRBV12-3/TRBV12-4; clone size: .; CDR3 protein: CASSSSNPQPQHF; CDR3 DNA: TGTGCCAGCAGTTCTAGTAACCCCCAGCCCCAGCATTTT
CDR3 length: 12; J gene: TRBJ1-1; D gene: .; V gene: TRBV30; clone size: .; CDR3 protein: CAWSDRDPEAFF; CDR3 DNA: TGTGCCTGGAGTGACAGGGACCCTGAAGCTTTCTTT
CDR3 length: 13; J gene: TRBJ2-1; D gene: .; V gene: TRBV7-7; clone size: .; CDR3 protein: CASSSQGTNEQFF; CDR3 DNA: TGTGCCAGCAGCTCGCAGGGTACGAATGAGCAGTTCTTC
CDR3 length: 15; J gene: TRBJ2-1; D gene: TRBD2; V gene: TRBV6-4; clone size: .; CDR3 protein: CASSVVAGGYNEQFF; CDR3 DNA: TGTGCCAGCAGTGTCGTTGCGGGGGGCTACAATGAGCAGTTCTTC
CDR3 length: 12; J gene: TRBJ1-1; D gene: .; V gene: TRBV2; clone size: .; CDR3 protein: CASSEAQFAAFF; CDR3 DNA: TGTGCCAGCAGTGAAGCGCAGTTTGCAGCTTTCTTT
CDR3 length: 13; J gene: TRBJ1-2; D gene: .; V gene: TRBV6-5; clone size: .; CDR3 protein: CASTSTGGVGYTF; CDR3 DNA: TGTGCCAGCACCAGCACCGGGGGGGTCGGCTACACCTTC
CDR3 length: 15; J gene: TRBJ1-1; D gene: TRBD1; V gene: TRBV29-1; clone size: .; CDR3 protein: CSVVLADRRGTEAFF; CDR3 DNA: TGCAGCGTTGTTTTAGCGGACAGGCGAGGGACTGAAGCTTTCTTT
CDR3 length: 15; J gene: TRBJ2-7; D gene: .; V gene: TRBV5-6; clone size: .; CDR3 protein: CASSLSQGILYEQYF; CDR3 DNA: TGTGCCAGCAGCTTATCCCAGGGGATCCTCTACGAGCAGTACTTC
CDR3 length: 13; J gene: TRBJ1-1; D gene: .; V gene: TRBV12-3/TRBV12-4; clone size: .; CDR3 protein: CASSLSGNTEAFF; CDR3 DNA: TGTGCCAGCAGTTTGTCGGGGAACACTGAAGCTTTCTTT
CDR3 length: 13; J gene: TRBJ1-1; D gene: .; V gene: TRBV6-5; clone size: .; CDR3 protein: CASRTDRLAEAFF; CDR3 DNA: TGTGCCAGCAGAACCGACAGGCTGGCTGAAGCTTTCTTT
CDR3 length: 13; J gene: TRBJ1-2; D gene: .; V gene: TRBV12-3/TRBV12-4; clone size: .; CDR3 protein: CASSFSGSGGYTF; CDR3 DNA: TGTGCCAGCAGTTTTTCCGGATCGGGTGGCTACACCTTC
CDR3 length: 16; J gene: TRBJ1-1; D gene: .; V gene: TRBV18; clone size: .; CDR3 protein: CASSPRPQGGNTEAFF; CDR3 DNA: TGTGCCAGCTCACCCCGGCCACAGGGCGGAAACACTGAAGCTTTCTTT
CDR3 length: 14; J gene: TRBJ1-2; D gene: .; V gene: TRBV6-6; clone size: .; CDR3 protein: CASSYPQGNYGYTF; CDR3 DNA: TGTGCCAGCAGTTACCCCCAGGGGAACTATGGCTACACCTTC
CDR3 length: 14; J gene: TRBJ2-7; D gene: .; V gene: TRBV6-2/TRBV6-3; clone size: few; CDR3 protein: CASSRMGEVYEQYF; CDR3 DNA: TGTGCCAGCAGTCGTATGGGTGAGGTCTACGAGCAGTACTTC
CDR3 length: 12; J gene: TRBJ1-2; D gene: .; V gene: TRBV20-1; clone size: .; CDR3 protein: CSASTGAYGYTF; CDR3 DNA: TGCAGTGCTAGTACAGGTGCTTATGGCTACACCTTC
CDR3 length: 15; J gene: TRBJ1-6; D gene: TRBD1; V gene: TRBV5-1; clone size: .; CDR3 protein: CASSRLGQENSPLHF; CDR3 DNA: TGCGCCAGCAGCAGATTAGGACAGGAGAATTCACCCCTCCACTTT
CDR3 length: 16; J gene: TRBJ2-2; D gene: .; V gene: TRBV5-6; clone size: .; CDR3 protein: CASSLVLAANTGELFF; CDR3 DNA: TGTGCCAGCAGCTTGGTACTAGCCGCGAACACCGGGGAGCTGTTTTTT
CDR3 length: 12; J gene: TRBJ1-1; D gene: .; V gene: TRBV28; clone size: .; CDR3 protein: CASAGRNTEAFF; CDR3 DNA: TGTGCCAGCGCCGGGAGGAACACTGAAGCTTTCTTT
CDR3 length: 14; J gene: TRBJ2-5; D gene: TRBD1; V gene: TRBV19; clone size: .; CDR3 protein: CASRRDRLGETQYF; CDR3 DNA: TGTGCCAGTAGGAGGGACAGGTTGGGGGAGACCCAGTACTTC
CDR3 length: 15; J gene: TRBJ1-1; D gene: TRBD1; V gene: TRBV19; clone size: .; CDR3 protein: CASSSPTGVNTEAFF; CDR3 DNA: TGTGCCAGTAGTTCTCCGACAGGGGTGAACACTGAAGCTTTCTTT
CDR3 length: 15; J gene: TRBJ2-1; D gene: .; V gene: TRBV3-1/TRBV3-2; clone size: .; CDR3 protein: CASNPGARGNNEQFF; CDR3 DNA: TGTGCCAGCAATCCAGGGGCGAGGGGGAACAATGAGCAGTTCTTC
CDR3 length: 15; J gene: TRBJ2-7; D gene: TRBD2; V gene: TRBV11-2; clone size: .; CDR3 protein: CASSLRGTTAYEQYF; CDR3 DNA: TGTGCCAGCAGTCTTAGAGGGACTACCGCCTACGAGCAGTACTTC
CDR3 length: 13; J gene: TRBJ1-2; D gene: .; V gene: TRBV6-5; clone size: .; CDR3 protein: CASSYDDVEGYTF; CDR3 DNA: TGTGCCAGCAGTTACGATGACGTGGAGGGCTACACCTTC
CDR3 length: 15; J gene: TRBJ2-2; D gene: .; V gene: TRBV25-1; clone size: .; CDR3 protein: CASSRRQGMTGELFF; CDR3 DNA: TGTGCCAGCAGCCGGAGGCAGGGGATGACCGGGGAGCTGTTTTTT
CDR3 length: 18; J gene: TRBJ2-3; D gene: TRBD2; V gene: TRBV6-6; clone size: .; CDR3 protein: CASSHRGGMRGYTDTQYF; CDR3 DNA: TGTGCCAGCAGTCATCGGGGGGGAATGCGGGGATACACAGATACGCAGTATTTT
CDR3 length: 14; J gene: TRBJ1-1; D gene: .; V gene: TRBV3-1/TRBV3-2; clone size: .; CDR3 protein: CASSQELRRGEAFF; CDR3 DNA: TGTGCCAGCAGCCAAGAGTTGAGGCGCGGTGAAGCTTTCTTT